The clone carrying this TCR beta chain was detected a few times. This entry is derived from a study of T-cell memory formation after mild COVID-19. A single record per CDR3 protein comes from TCRdb applying MiXCR to the 5' RACE reads. The sample shows 530,000 or so distinct CDR3 sequences, 15% to 20% of them seen only once. The CDR3 consists of 15 residues. J gave up 3 bases and V 6 bases, and 10 bases lay outside the gene matches. Germline CDR1 is SNHLY and CDR2 is FYNNEI. V gene TRBV2 combines with J gene TRBJ2-5, with 7 bases lining up with TRBD1. The sequence came from an adult woman who had mild COVID-19 (a few samples of this study predate the infection). Cell type and time point are not known. Sequencing input: PBMCs or a T cell subset sorted from them (not recorded which). The CDR3 loop is CASRGIGTAEETQYF. The CDR3 DNA reads TGTGCCAGCAGGGGAATAGGGACAGCTGAAGAGACCCAGTACTTC.